The text below deals with one T cell receptor beta chain. Its target antigen remains unknown. Per-base quality was not reported, and no clone a single base away is much larger than it. RNA was extracted using the RNeasy kit, and roughly 0.45 to 1 ug of the RNA was reverse transcribed with random hexamers. The immunoSEQ multiplex PCR assay, covering 54 Vbeta and 13 Jbeta segments, was used to amplify TCR beta CDR3 regions. PCR amplification bias was corrected by using a synthetic template baseline for primer optimization and computational correction. The authors' pipeline ran thus. Reads were annotated to V, D and J genes per IMGT and analyzed with immunoSEQ Analyzer, keeping only productive sequences. Clonality was computed as one minus Shannon entropy normalized by log2 of the number of productive unique sequences. For each patient and control, public and private clones were evaluated among the 100 most prevalent clones. Clones were defined as Susac-specific if absent from the healthy and MS cohorts, from roughly 1,100 published viral clones and from other ImmuneACCESS disease sequences. TCRdb trimmed the raw reads at Q25, called clones with MiXCR and kept productive beta chains. A single entry per CDR3 protein holds the most common genes and DNA from its merged rows. TCRdb, not the authors, supplied the V and J calls. Present in this sample are some 150,000 distinct CDR3 sequences, about 95% of which were seen just once. The top ten constitute approximately 0.15% of the sample.

This sample is drawn from a study of CD8 T cells in Susac syndrome (dated by TCRdb to between 2018 and 2020). Regarding the research as a whole: Whether CD8+ T cell activation and differentiation in Susac syndrome was antigen driven was tested using repertoire sequencing. CD8+ T cell repertoire clonality was compared between about a dozen healthy donors, around 14 Susac syndrome patients and 15 multiple sclerosis patients.

The CDR3 goes from the cysteine to the phenylalanine over 15 residues. Left in the record is the CDR3 DNA by itself, 45 bases read in frame from the first base. A distance of 16 bases separates the germline ends of V and J, which lose 6 bases and 2 bases respectively. Findings and caveats that apply to the study as a whole: The number of individuals in the TCR sequencing and HLA analysis was acknowledged as relatively small.

Peripheral blood CD8+ and CD4+ T cells from healthy donors, Susac syndrome patients and multiple sclerosis patients were profiled by high-throughput TCR beta sequencing. The multiple sclerosis controls were treatment-naive patients whose relapsing-remitting disease, either stable or active, fulfilled the revised McDonald criteria. Bulk CD8+ and CD4+ T cells were purified by magnetic negative isolation, whereas CD8+ TEMRA cells were enriched by FACS. Blood was collected in EDTA tubes and processed within 24 hours, with PBMCs isolated through density gradient centrifugation. PBMCs intended for TCR sequencing were cryopreserved in liquid nitrogen and thawed later in a water bath at 37 degrees C. A purity of at least 90% was achieved for sorted or isolated CD4+, CD8+ and CD8+ TEMRA cells.

Sequencing was carried out using CD8+ T cells from PBMCs. The TCR originated in a human donor with multiple sclerosis. The V and J segments used are TRBV12-3 or TRBV12-4 and TRBJ1-2; TRBD1 might be the D gene, on 5 matching bases. The DNA sequence reads TGTGCCAGCAGCCAGACCCGCCGGGACAACTATGGCTACACCTTC. This translates into CASSQTRRDNYGYTF.